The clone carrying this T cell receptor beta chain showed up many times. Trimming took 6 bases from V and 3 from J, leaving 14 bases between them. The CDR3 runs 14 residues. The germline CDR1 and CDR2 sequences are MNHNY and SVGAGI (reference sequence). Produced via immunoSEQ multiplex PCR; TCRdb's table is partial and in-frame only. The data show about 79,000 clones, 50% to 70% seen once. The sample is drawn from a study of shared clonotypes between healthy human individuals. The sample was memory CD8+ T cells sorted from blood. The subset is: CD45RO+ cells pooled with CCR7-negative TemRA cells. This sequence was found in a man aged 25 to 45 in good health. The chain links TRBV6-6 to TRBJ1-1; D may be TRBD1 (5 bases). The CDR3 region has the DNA TGTGCCAGCAGCAAACAGGCCTGGGACACTGAAGCTTTCTTT. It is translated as CASSKQAWDTEAFF.